The 3 T cell receptor beta chains in this list originate from one sample, sequenced in a study of response to subunit inactivated influenza vaccine. Using its own MiXCR run on the RT-PCR reads, TCRdb lists one record per CDR3 protein. Of some 520,000 distinct CDR3 sequences listed, more than 15% were seen once; the top ten hold approximately 3%. The sequences come from CD4+ T cells sorted from PBMCs, collected roughly 24 months after vaccination. All receptors derive from a man in his fifties or sixties who received an inactivated influenza vaccine.

Many counts were recorded for this clonotype. The DNA for the CDR3 is TGTGCCAGCAGCCAACCGATAGAGGCCGGGGAGCTGTTTTTT. Residues: CASSQPIEAGELFF. V usage is TRBV3-1 and J usage is TRBJ2-2; D uncertain. CDR3 length: 14 residues. CDR1 LGHDT and CDR2 YNNKEL come from the germline V gene (reference sequence). Trimming shortened V by 2 bases and J by 6 bases, and 10 bases separated the two germline ends.

This clonotype was observed a single time. This chain links TRBV7-8 with TRBJ2-1, with 7 bases that match TRBD1. The ends lost 5 bases at V and 6 bases at J; junction bases unmatched: 10. The CDR3 runs to 15 residues. The germline CDR1 and CDR2 sequences are SGHVS and FQNEAQ. CDR3 loop: CASSLRDSLSNEQFF. The CDR3 DNA reads as TGTGCCAGCAGCCTCCGGGACAGCTTATCCAATGAGCAGTTCTTC.

This clonotype was seen ten or more times. The J gene is TRBJ1-1, the V gene TRBV7-2; 8 nucleotides align to TRBD1. Germline trimming cut 4 bases from V and 0 bases from J; bases unmatched to any gene: 1. Germline-derived CDR1 and CDR2 are SGHTA and FQGNSA. This CDR3 has 14 residues. The CDR3, as DNA: TGTGCCAGCAGCTGGACAGGGATGAACACTGAAGCTTTCTTT. This sequence encodes CASSWTGMNTEAFF.